This T cell receptor beta chain emerged from a study of blood T cell repertoires in COVID-19 (dated by TCRdb to 2020 to 2022). For context, the study as a whole: Samples from collaborators originated in the United States, Italy and Spain and spanned both the acute and convalescent phases of COVID-19. The prospective study material was composed of cDNA or gDNA derived from T cells, B-cell-depleted T cells, or PBMCs. The dataset comprised deeply sampled blood TCRbeta repertoires from subjects exposed to, actively infected with, or recovered from COVID-19. The repertoires were released in a freely available public database intended as a resource for research on the immune response to SARS-CoV-2. The samples were drawn from two sources: the first 160 participants of the ongoing ImmuneRACE study, and approximately 1,300 subjects contributed by 6 global collaborators. The sample metadata nearly always contained a de-identified subject ID, COVID-19 status, age in years and sex. Where available, HLA class I and class II types were taken from metadata supplied by the sample provider and were not determined by assay-based typing.

Whole blood was collected in K2EDTA tubes by collaborating institutions according to the institutions' own protocols. Collaborator samples were shipped for TCRbeta analysis as frozen whole blood, isolated PBMCs, or DNA extracted from either sample type. TCRbeta CDR3 regions were amplified from genomic DNA by means of the immunoSEQ Assay, a bias-controlled multiplex PCR. The published analysis was carried out like this. Nucleated cell counts per sample were estimated from amplification of reference gene primers within the assay. To quantify the absolute abundance of each unique TCRbeta CDR3 rearrangement, sequence reads were collapsed and filtered. Productive Simpson clonality was computed per sample as the square root of Simpson's diversity index over productive rearrangements. In its TCRdb copy, this immuneACCESS table keeps in-frame sequences only and misses some clones. Where compared with another copy, unresolved V genes explain less than half of these, and the others have no known cause. V and J calls and clone size follow that table, whereas D and trimming were derived from the DNA. A total of approximately 230,000 clones appear in this sample, about four fifths of them only once. Together, the top ten hold more than 7% of the sample.

This clone was observed once. There is no known antigen for this receptor. The input lacks base qualities; no much larger clone sits a single base away. The germline V gene (reference sequence) specifies GTSNPN as CDR1 and SVGIG as CDR2. Trimming removed 3 bases from V and 9 bases from J; the gene matches leave 7 bases unexplained. The CDR3 has 13 amino acids, counting the end cysteine and phenylalanine. Of all the DNA, just the CDR3 is kept, 39 bases in frame from base 1. The paper as a whole reports these results and caveats: The amount of clinical and demographic metadata varied by source and participant and was provided uncurated.

Sequenced sample: peripheral blood. Rearrangement joined TRBV30 to TRBJ2-5, and TRBD2 matches 10 of the central bases. The TCR comes from a man older than 75 with acute or convalescent COVID-19. At the DNA level, the sequence is TGTGCCTGGAGGGGGCTAGCGGGGGTCCCCCAGTACTTC. This codes for CAWRGLAGVPQYF.